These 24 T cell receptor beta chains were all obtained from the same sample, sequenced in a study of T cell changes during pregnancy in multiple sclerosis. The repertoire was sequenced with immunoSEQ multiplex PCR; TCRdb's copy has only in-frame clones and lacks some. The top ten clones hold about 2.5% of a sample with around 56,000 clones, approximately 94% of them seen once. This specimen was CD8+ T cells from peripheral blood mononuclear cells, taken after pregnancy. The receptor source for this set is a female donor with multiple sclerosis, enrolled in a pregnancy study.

The CDR3 spells CASSSLGRLYNEQFF. In DNA form, the CDR3 reads TGTGCCAGCAGCTCACTAGGGAGGTTGTACAATGAGCAGTTCTTC. The rearrangement uses TRBV27 and TRBJ2-1, with a tentative D call TRBD2 (6 bases). The germline V gene has CDR1 MNHEY and CDR2 SMNVEV (reference sequence). The CDR3 has 15 residues. V shed 6 bases and J shed 4 bases, with 16 bases lying between them.

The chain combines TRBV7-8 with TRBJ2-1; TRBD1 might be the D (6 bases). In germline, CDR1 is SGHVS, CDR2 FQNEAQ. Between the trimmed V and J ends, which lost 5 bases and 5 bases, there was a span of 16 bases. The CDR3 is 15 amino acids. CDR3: CASSQTVGGNNEQFF. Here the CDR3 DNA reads TGTGCCAGCAGCCAGACTGTTGGGGGCAACAATGAGCAGTTCTTC.

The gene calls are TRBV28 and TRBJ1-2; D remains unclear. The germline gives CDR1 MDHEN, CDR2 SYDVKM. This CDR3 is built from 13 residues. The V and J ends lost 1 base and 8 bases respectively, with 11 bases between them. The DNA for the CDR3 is TGTGCCAGCAGTTTATTTTTCGCTGAGGGCTACACCTTC. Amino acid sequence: CASSLFFAEGYTF.

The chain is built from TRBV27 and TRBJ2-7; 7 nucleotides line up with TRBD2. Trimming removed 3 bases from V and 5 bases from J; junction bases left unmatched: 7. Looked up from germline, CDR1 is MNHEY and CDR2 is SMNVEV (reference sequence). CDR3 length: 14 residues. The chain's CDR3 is CASSLVGSGNEQYF. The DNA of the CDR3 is TGTGCCAGCAGTTTGGTCGGGAGCGGGAACGAGCAGTACTTC.

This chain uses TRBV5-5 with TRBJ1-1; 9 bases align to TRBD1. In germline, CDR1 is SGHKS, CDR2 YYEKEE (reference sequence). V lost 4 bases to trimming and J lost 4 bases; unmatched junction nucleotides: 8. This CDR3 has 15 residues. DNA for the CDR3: TGTGCCAGCAGCCCGGGACAGGGTTTAACCACTGAAGCTTTCTTT. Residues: CASSPGQGLTTEAFF.

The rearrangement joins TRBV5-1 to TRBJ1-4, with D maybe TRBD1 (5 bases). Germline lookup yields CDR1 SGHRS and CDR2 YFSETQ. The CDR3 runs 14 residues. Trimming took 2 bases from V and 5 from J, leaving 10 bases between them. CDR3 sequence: CASSFMGLNEKLFF. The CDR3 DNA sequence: TGCGCCAGCAGCTTTATGGGACTAAATGAAAAACTGTTTTTT.

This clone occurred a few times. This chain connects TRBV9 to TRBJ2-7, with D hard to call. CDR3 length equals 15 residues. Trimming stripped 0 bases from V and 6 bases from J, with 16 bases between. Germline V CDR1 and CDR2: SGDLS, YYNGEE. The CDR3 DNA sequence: TGTGCCAGCAGCGTAGAGTCCCGAACACCCAGCGAGCAGTACTTC. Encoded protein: CASSVESRTPSEQYF.

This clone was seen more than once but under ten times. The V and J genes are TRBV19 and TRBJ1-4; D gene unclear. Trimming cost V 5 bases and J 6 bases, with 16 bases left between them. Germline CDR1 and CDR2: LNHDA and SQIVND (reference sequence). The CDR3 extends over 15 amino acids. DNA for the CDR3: TGTGCCAGTAGTTCGACCGGGGATTCGGATGAAAAACTGTTTTTT. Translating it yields CASSSTGDSDEKLFF. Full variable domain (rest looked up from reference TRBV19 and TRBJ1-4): DGGITQSPKYLFRKEGQNVTLSCEQNLNHDAMYWYRQDPGQGLRLIYYSQIVNDFQKGDIAEGYSVSREKKESFPLTVTSAQKNPTAFYLCASSSTGDSDEKLFFGSGTQLSVL.

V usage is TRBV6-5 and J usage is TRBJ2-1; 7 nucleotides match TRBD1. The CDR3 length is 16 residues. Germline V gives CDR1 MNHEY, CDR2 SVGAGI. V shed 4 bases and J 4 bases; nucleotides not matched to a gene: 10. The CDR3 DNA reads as TGTGCCAGCAGTTCCTGGGACAGATCCCTTTACAATGAGCAGTTCTTC. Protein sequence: CASSSWDRSLYNEQFF.

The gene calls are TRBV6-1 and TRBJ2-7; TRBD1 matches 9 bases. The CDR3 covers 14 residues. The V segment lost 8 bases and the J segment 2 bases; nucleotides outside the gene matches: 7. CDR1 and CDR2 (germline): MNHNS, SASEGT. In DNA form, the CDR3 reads TGTGCCAGCTATCGGACAGGGGTAACCTACGAGCAGTACTTC. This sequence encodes CASYRTGVTYEQYF.

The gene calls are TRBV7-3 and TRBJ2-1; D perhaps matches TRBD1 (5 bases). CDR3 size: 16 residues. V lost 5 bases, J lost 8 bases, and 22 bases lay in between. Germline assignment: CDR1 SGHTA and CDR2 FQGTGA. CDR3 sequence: CASSTRTPSERDEQFF. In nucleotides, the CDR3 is TGTGCCAGCAGCACCAGGACACCTTCCGAAAGGGATGAGCAGTTCTTC.

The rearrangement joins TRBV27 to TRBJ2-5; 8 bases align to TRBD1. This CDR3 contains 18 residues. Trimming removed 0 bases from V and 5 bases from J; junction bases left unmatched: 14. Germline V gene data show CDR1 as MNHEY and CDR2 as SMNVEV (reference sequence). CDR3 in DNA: TGTGCCAGCAGTTTATCGGTGGACAGGGCGAACCTTCCCGAGACCCAGTACTTC. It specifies CASSLSVDRANLPETQYF.

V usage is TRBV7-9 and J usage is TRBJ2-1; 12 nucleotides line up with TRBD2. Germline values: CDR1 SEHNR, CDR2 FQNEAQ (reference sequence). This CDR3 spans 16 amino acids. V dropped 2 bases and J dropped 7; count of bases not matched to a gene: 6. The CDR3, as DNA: TGTGCCAGCAGCTTACCGACTAGCGGGAGTCAGAATGAGCAGTTCTTC. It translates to CASSLPTSGSQNEQFF. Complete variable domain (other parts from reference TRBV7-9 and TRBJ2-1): DTGVSQNPRHKITKRGQNVTFRCDPISEHNRLYWYRQTLGQGPEFLTYFQNEAQLEKSRLLSDRFSAERPKGSFSTLEIQRTEQGDSAMYLCASSLPTSGSQNEQFFGPGTRLTVL.

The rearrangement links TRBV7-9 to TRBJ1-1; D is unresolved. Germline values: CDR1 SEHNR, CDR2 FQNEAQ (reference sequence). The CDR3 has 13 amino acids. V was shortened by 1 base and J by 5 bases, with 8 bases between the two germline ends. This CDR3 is CASSLERGTEAFF. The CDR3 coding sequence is TGTGCCAGCAGCTTAGAGAGAGGAACTGAAGCTTTCTTT.

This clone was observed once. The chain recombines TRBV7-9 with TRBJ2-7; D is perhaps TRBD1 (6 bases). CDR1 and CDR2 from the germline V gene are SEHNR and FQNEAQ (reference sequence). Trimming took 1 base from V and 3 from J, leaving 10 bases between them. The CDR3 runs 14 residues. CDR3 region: CASSLDRAHYEQYF. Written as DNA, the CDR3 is TGTGCCAGCAGCTTAGACAGGGCCCACTACGAGCAGTACTTC.

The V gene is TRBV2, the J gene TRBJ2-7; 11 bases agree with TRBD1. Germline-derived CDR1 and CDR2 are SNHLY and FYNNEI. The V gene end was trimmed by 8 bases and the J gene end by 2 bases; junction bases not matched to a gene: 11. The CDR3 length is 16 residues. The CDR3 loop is CASGGDRGIKPYEQYF. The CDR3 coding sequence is TGTGCCAGCGGTGGGGACAGGGGGATTAAGCCCTACGAGCAGTACTTC.

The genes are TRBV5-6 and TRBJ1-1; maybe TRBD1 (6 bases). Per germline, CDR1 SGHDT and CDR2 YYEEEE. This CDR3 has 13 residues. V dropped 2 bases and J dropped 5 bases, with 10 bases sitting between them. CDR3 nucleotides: TGTGCCAGCAGCTTTGGTAGGGGGACTGAAGCTTTCTTT. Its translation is CASSFGRGTEAFF. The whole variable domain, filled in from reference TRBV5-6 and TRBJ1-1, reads DAGVTQSPTHLIKTRGQQVTLRCSPKSGHDTVSWYQQALGQGPQFIFQYYEEEERQRGNFPDRFSGHQFPNYSSELNVNALLLGDSALYLCASSFGRGTEAFFGQGTRLTVV.

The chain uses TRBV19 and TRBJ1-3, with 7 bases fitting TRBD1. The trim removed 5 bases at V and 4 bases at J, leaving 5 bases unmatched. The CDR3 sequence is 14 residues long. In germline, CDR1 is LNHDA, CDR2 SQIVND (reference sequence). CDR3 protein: CASSLWDRGNTIYF. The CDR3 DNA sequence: TGTGCCAGTAGTCTTTGGGACAGAGGAAACACCATATATTTT. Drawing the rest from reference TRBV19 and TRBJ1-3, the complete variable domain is DGGITQSPKYLFRKEGQNVTLSCEQNLNHDAMYWYRQDPGQGLRLIYYSQIVNDFQKGDIAEGYSVSREKKESFPLTVTSAQKNPTAFYLCASSLWDRGNTIYFGEGSWLTVV.

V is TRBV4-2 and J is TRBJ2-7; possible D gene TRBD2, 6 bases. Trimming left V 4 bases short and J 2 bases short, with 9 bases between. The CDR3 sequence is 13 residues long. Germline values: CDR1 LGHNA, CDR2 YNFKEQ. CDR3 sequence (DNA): TGTGCCAGCAGCCCGGGACTGGCCTACGAGCAGTACTTC. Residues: CASSPGLAYEQYF.

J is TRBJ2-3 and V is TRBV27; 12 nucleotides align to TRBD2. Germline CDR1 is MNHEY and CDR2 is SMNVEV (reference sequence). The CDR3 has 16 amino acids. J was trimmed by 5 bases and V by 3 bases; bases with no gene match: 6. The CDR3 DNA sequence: TGTGCCAGCAGTTTGCTAGCGGGAGGGCTGGGAGATACGCAGTATTTT. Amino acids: CASSLLAGGLGDTQYF.

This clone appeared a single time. The CDR3 sequence is CASSLPSGSTGELFF. In DNA form, the CDR3 reads TGTGCCAGCAGCCTTCCATCCGGGTCCACCGGGGAGCTGTTTTTT. The chain links TRBV7-6 to TRBJ2-2; D unclear. In germline, CDR1 is SGHVS, CDR2 FNYEAQ. CDR3 length equals 15 residues. Trimming took off 5 bases at V and 4 bases at J, with 14 bases between the two ends.

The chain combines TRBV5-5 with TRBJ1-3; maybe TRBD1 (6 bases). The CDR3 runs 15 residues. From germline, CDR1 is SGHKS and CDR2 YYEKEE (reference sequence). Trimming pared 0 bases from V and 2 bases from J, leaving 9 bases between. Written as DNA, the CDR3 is TGTGCCAGCAGCTTGGACAGGGACCCTGGAAACACCATATATTTT. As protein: CASSLDRDPGNTIYF.

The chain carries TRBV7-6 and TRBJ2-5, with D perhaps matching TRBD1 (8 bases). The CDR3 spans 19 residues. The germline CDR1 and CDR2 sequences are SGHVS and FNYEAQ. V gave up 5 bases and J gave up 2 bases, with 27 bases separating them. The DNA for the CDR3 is TGTGCCAGCAGCACGTATCTTGAAACAGGGGGGGAAATACAAGAGACCCAGTACTTC. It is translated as CASSTYLETGGEIQETQYF.

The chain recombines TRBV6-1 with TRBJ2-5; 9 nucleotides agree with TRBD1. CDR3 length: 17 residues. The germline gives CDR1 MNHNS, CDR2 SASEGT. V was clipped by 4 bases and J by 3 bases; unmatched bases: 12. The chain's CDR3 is CASSVLRDREEEETQYF. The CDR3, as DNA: TGTGCCAGCAGTGTCCTCCGGGACAGGGAGGAGGAAGAGACCCAGTACTTC.